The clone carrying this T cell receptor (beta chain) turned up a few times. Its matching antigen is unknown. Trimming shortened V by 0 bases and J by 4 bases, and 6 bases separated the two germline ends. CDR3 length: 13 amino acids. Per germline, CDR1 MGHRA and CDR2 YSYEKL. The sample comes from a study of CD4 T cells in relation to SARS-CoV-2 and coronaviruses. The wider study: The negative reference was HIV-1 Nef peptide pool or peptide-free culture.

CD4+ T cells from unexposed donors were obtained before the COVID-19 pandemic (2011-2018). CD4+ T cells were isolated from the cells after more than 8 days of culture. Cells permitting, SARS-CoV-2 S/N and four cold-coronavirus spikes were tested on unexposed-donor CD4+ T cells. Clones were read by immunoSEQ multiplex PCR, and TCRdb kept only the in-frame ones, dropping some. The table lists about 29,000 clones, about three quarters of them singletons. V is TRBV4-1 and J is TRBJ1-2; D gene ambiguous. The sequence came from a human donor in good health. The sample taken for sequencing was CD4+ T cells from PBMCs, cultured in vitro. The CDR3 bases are TGCGCCAGCAGCCAAGACGGTTCCTATGGCTACACCTTC. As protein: CASSQDGSYGYTF.